Below, 29 T cell receptor beta chains from the same sample are listed, as sequenced in a study of blood T cell repertoires in COVID-19. Sequencing used immunoSEQ multiplex PCR; TCRdb keeps in-frame clones, though not all of them. The sample consists of roughly 270,000 clones, roughly 85% of them appearing once. Sequencing was performed on peripheral blood. The origin of the receptors is a man in his fifties with active or convalescent COVID-19.

J is TRBJ1-1 and V is TRBV29-1; TRBD1 matches at 9 bases. From germline, CDR1 is SQVTM and CDR2 ANQGSEA. Trimming took 6 bases from V and 6 from J; bases not matched to a gene: 23. CDR3 length equals 18 residues. The CDR3 loop reads CSVAPRGGQGLGGAEAFF. In nucleotides, the CDR3 is TGCAGCGTCGCCCCCCGGGGGGGACAGGGCTTAGGGGGGGCTGAAGCTTTCTTT. The variable domain in full, completed from reference TRBV29-1 and TRBJ1-1, reads SAVISQKPSRDICQRGTSLTIQCQVDSQVTMMFWYRQQPGQSLTLIATANQGSEATYESGFVIDKFPISRPNLTFSTLTVSNMSPEDSSIYLCSVAPRGGQGLGGAEAFFGQGTRLTVV.

This chain joins TRBV27 and TRBJ2-7; 7 positions agree with TRBD2. This CDR3 region has 15 residues. The germline V gene encodes CDR1 MNHEY and CDR2 SMNVEV (reference sequence). Losses at the gene ends were 1 base for V and 1 base for J; bases not matched to a gene: 4. The chain's CDR3 is CASSLLAGSSYEQYF. In DNA form, the CDR3 reads TGTGCCAGCAGTTTATTAGCGGGCTCATCCTACGAGCAGTACTTC.

This rearrangement joins TRBV7-9 to TRBJ1-1; 10 nucleotides agree with TRBD1. Trimming removed 5 bases from V and 3 bases from J; junction bases left unmatched: 9. This CDR3 has 16 amino acids. Germline assignment: CDR1 SEHNR and CDR2 FQNEAQ (reference sequence). Written as DNA, the CDR3 is TGTGCCAGCAGCCGGGACAGGGGAAGTTGGGACACTGAAGCTTTCTTT. Translation gives CASSRDRGSWDTEAFF.

This chain uses TRBV28 with TRBJ2-7; D gene ambiguous. Trimming stripped 4 bases from V and 2 bases from J, with 12 bases between. CDR1 MDHEN and CDR2 SYDVKM come from the germline V gene. This CDR3 has 14 amino acids. CDR3 nucleotide sequence: TGTGCCAGCAGTTCGGTTCCAGGAACCTACGAGCAGTACTTC. Amino acid sequence: CASSSVPGTYEQYF.

The CDR3 DNA is TGTGCCAGCAGCTCCAGGGGAATGAACACTGAAGCTTTCTTT. Translated: CASSSRGMNTEAFF. The chain uses TRBV5-5 and TRBJ1-1, with a possible D match to TRBD1 (6 bases). The germline gives CDR1 SGHKS, CDR2 YYEKEE (reference sequence). The CDR3 spans 14 residues. V gave up 3 bases and J gave up 0 bases, with 9 bases separating them.

This sequence joins TRBV6-5 and TRBJ1-3; D uncertain. The length of the CDR3 is 14 residues. V lost 2 bases to trimming and J lost 2 bases, with 7 bases between them. CDR1 and CDR2 (germline): MNHEY, SVGAGI. The CDR3 spells CASSYSVAGNTIYF. Here the CDR3 DNA reads TGTGCCAGCAGTTACAGCGTTGCTGGAAACACCATATATTTT.

This chain uses TRBV5-8 with TRBJ1-2, with 11 bases lining up with TRBD1. There are 14 residues in the CDR3. Germline values: CDR1 SGHTS, CDR2 YDEGEE. V lost 4 bases and J lost 8; bases outside the gene matches: 7. The CDR3 DNA reads TGTGCCAGCAGCCCAGGACAGGGGGCACAAGGCTACACCTTC. It is translated as CASSPGQGAQGYTF.

V gene TRBV9 combines with J gene TRBJ2-3, with a weak D call TRBD2 (5 bases). Germline V gene lookup returns CDR1 SGDLS and CDR2 YYNGEE. CDR3 size: 16 residues. V was clipped by 1 base and J by 0 bases, with 12 bases between them. CDR3 loop: CASSVTLASSTDTQYF. CDR3 in DNA: TGTGCCAGCAGCGTAACCTTAGCGTCTAGCACAGATACGCAGTATTTT.

This chain connects TRBV3-1 (or the pseudogene TRBV3-2) to TRBJ2-5; 9 bases agree with TRBD2. The CDR3 is 15 residues long. The V gene end was trimmed by 4 bases and the J gene end by 5 bases; junction bases not matched to a gene: 8. Looked up from germline, CDR1 is LGHDT and CDR2 is YNNKEL (reference sequence). As DNA, the CDR3 is TGTGCCAGCAGCCCGGGACTAGCAGGGTGGGAGACCCAGTACTTC. Encoded protein: CASSPGLAGWETQYF.

This chain joins TRBV19 and TRBJ2-2, with TRBD1 matching over 9 bases. CDR1 and CDR2 (germline): LNHDA, SQIVND (reference sequence). This CDR3 has 15 residues. Trimming cost V 6 bases and J 2 bases; bases outside gene matches: 4. CDR3 in amino acids: CASRPGQGNTGELFF. The CDR3 bases are TGTGCCAGTAGGCCGGGACAGGGAAACACCGGGGAGCTGTTTTTT. Full variable domain (outside the CDR3, taken from reference TRBV19 and TRBJ2-2): DGGITQSPKYLFRKEGQNVTLSCEQNLNHDAMYWYRQDPGQGLRLIYYSQIVNDFQKGDIAEGYSVSREKKESFPLTVTSAQKNPTAFYLCASRPGQGNTGELFFGEGSRLTVL.

The V call is TRBV5-1, the J call TRBJ2-1; D might be TRBD2 (6 bases). Germline lookup yields CDR1 SGHRS and CDR2 YFSETQ. Trimming removed 4 bases from V and 10 bases from J, with 12 bases in between. There are 12 residues in the CDR3. DNA of the CDR3: TGCGCCAGCAGCCCGGGGAGGTGGGAGCAGTTCTTC. Amino acid sequence: CASSPGRWEQFF.

This rearrangement joins TRBV7-2 to TRBJ2-7; D unclear. V shed 6 bases and J shed 9 bases, with 15 bases lying between them. This CDR3 has 12 amino acids. In germline, CDR1 is SGHTA, CDR2 FQGNSA. This CDR3 is CASSSFSTGQYF. The CDR3 nucleotides are TGTGCCAGCAGTTCCTTCTCCACGGGGCAGTACTTC. Using reference TRBV7-2 and TRBJ2-7 for the parts outside the CDR3, the full variable domain is GAGVSQSPSNKVTEKGKDVELRCDPISGHTALYWYRQSLGQGLEFLIYFQGNSAPDKSGLPSDRFSAERTGGSVSTLTIQRTQQEDSAVYLCASSSFSTGQYFGPGTRLTVT.

The V call is TRBV3-1 (or the pseudogene TRBV3-2), the J call TRBJ2-1; the D is unclear. V dropped 0 bases and J dropped 4 bases, with 7 bases sitting between them. The CDR3 is 14 residues long. Germline CDR1 reads LGHDT; CDR2 reads YNNKEL (reference sequence). The CDR3 region is CASSQDVRYNEQFF. CDR3 bases: TGTGCCAGCAGCCAAGATGTCAGGTACAATGAGCAGTTCTTC.

This chain connects TRBV4-1 to TRBJ2-5, with D possibly being TRBD2 (6 bases). Trimming pared 1 base from V and 5 bases from J, leaving 17 bases between. Germline V CDR1 and CDR2: MGHRA, YSYEKL. CDR3 length equals 16 residues. CDR3 region: CASSQGSWGDGETQYF. The CDR3 DNA is TGCGCCAGCAGCCAAGGGAGTTGGGGGGATGGGGAGACCCAGTACTTC.

This rearrangement joins TRBV19 to TRBJ1-4; possibly TRBD1 for D (5 bases). The germline CDR1 and CDR2 sequences are LNHDA and SQIVND (reference sequence). V lost 5 bases and J 3 bases, leaving 7 bases between the germline ends. The CDR3 length is 13 residues. CDR3 in amino acids: CASSWDSNEKLFF. For the CDR3, the DNA is TGTGCCAGTAGTTGGGACTCTAATGAAAAACTGTTTTTT.

The chain has TRBV19 and TRBJ2-2; perhaps TRBD2 as D (6 bases). V gave up 7 bases and J gave up 1 base, with 13 bases separating them. CDR1 and CDR2 from the germline V gene are LNHDA and SQIVND (reference sequence). The CDR3 covers 15 residues. The CDR3 DNA sequence: TGTGCCAGTAAGACCGGGAGCGGGAACACCGGGGAGCTGTTTTTT. It yields the protein CASKTGSGNTGELFF.

The chain links TRBV19 to TRBJ2-7, with 14 bases identical to TRBD2. Trimming at V came to 4 bases and at J to 2 bases, leaving 4 bases not matched to a gene. This CDR3 comprises 16 residues. The germline V gene has CDR1 LNHDA and CDR2 SQIVND (reference sequence). CDR3 sequence (DNA): TGTGCCAGTAGTAGGGGGACTAGCGGGAGAGCCTACGAGCAGTACTTC. It specifies CASSRGTSGRAYEQYF.

This clone appeared a few times. This CDR3 reads CASSTGFTSGNTIYF. CDR3 DNA sequence: TGTGCCAGCAGCACAGGTTTTACGTCCGGAAACACCATATATTTT. This rearrangement joins TRBV6-5 to TRBJ1-3; a weak D match, TRBD1 (5 bases). The CDR3 runs 15 residues. Trimming pared 6 bases from V and 4 bases from J, leaving 16 bases between. Germline CDR1 is MNHEY and CDR2 is SVGAGI.

The chain joins TRBV11-2 to TRBJ2-3; D perhaps matches TRBD2 (6 bases). V dropped 4 bases and J dropped 8 bases, with 7 bases sitting between them. This CDR3 has 11 amino acids. Germline V gives CDR1 SGHAT, CDR2 FQNNGV. CDR3 nucleotides: TGTGCCAGCAGCTACGGGGGTACGCAGTATTTT. As protein: CASSYGGTQYF.

The V and J genes are TRBV19 and TRBJ1-6, with no clear D. V was pared by 4 bases and J by 11 bases, with 15 bases between. The CDR3 spans 14 residues. Germline V gene lookup returns CDR1 LNHDA and CDR2 SQIVND (reference sequence). The CDR3 region is CASSRTSEAPPLHF. CDR3 nucleotides: TGTGCCAGTAGTAGGACCTCGGAGGCCCCACCCCTCCACTTT.

The chain joins TRBV12-3 or TRBV12-4 to TRBJ1-4; no clear D gene. This CDR3 has 12 residues. V was clipped by 3 bases and J by 7 bases, with 6 bases between them. The CDR3 is CASSFRGEKLFF. CDR3 DNA: TGTGCCAGCAGTTTTCGAGGTGAAAAACTGTTTTTT.

The chain carries TRBV18 and TRBJ2-1; 8 bases are shared with TRBD2. V gave up 0 bases and J gave up 5 bases; unmatched junction bases: 6. CDR3 length equals 16 residues. Germline CDR1 KGHSH, CDR2 LQKENI. The CDR3 region has the DNA TGTGCCAGCTCACCACCGGCCTCTAGCGGGCACAATGAGCAGTTCTTC. Its translation: CASSPPASSGHNEQFF. Using reference TRBV18 and TRBJ2-1 for the parts outside the CDR3, the full variable domain is NAGVMQNPRHLVRRRGQEARLRCSPMKGHSHVYWYRQLPEEGLKFMVYLQKENIIDESGMPKERFSAEFPKEGPSILRIQQVVRGDSAAYFCASSPPASSGHNEQFFGPGTRLTVL.

The V and J genes are TRBV6-5 and TRBJ2-1; 9 positions agree with TRBD2. The V segment lost 2 bases and the J segment 7 bases; nucleotides outside the gene matches: 9. The CDR3 is 16 residues long. Germline V gives CDR1 MNHEY, CDR2 SVGAGI. This CDR3 reads CASSYRLAGKGNEQFF. The CDR3 DNA sequence: TGTGCCAGCAGTTACAGGCTAGCGGGAAAAGGTAATGAGCAGTTCTTC.

J is TRBJ2-3 and V is TRBV9; possible D gene TRBD2, 5 bases. The CDR3 length is 17 residues. Germline values: CDR1 SGDLS, CDR2 YYNGEE. With 2 bases removed from V and 3 bases from J, the gap between germline ends came to 19 bases. CDR3 coding DNA: TGTGCCAGCAGCGTTGGGGTCCGTGGCAGAGGGACAGATACGCAGTATTTT. As protein: CASSVGVRGRGTDTQYF. Drawing the rest from reference TRBV9 and TRBJ2-3, the complete variable domain is DSGVTQTPKHLITATGQRVTLRCSPRSGDLSVYWYQQSLDQGLQFLIQYYNGEERAKGNILERFSAQQFPDLHSELNLSSLELGDSALYFCASSVGVRGRGTDTQYFGPGTRLTVL.

CDR3 in amino acids: CASSLDTGRANYGYTF. In DNA form, the CDR3 reads TGTGCCAGCAGCTTAGATACAGGGCGCGCGAACTATGGCTACACCTTC. This chain uses TRBV7-2 with TRBJ1-2; D perhaps matches TRBD1 (6 bases). Trimming left V 1 base short and J 2 bases short, with 14 bases between. There are 16 residues in the CDR3. Germline V CDR1 and CDR2: SGHTA, FQGNSA.

This chain links TRBV29-1 with TRBJ1-1; a weak D match, TRBD1 (5 bases). Germline values: CDR1 SQVTM, CDR2 ANQGSEA. With 8 bases removed from V and 7 bases from J, the gap between germline ends came to 14 bases. The CDR3 is made up of 11 amino acids. In DNA form, the CDR3 reads TGCAGCATAGGCCGGGGGGGTGAAGCTTTCTTT. Residues: CSIGRGGEAFF.

Points on this clone: Other DNA variants within this sample encode the same CDR3. The V and J genes are TRBV20-1 and TRBJ2-7, with 10 bases that match TRBD1. Trimming cost V 6 bases and J 5 bases; bases outside gene matches: 1. Germline V gene data show CDR1 as DFQATT and CDR2 as SNEGSKA (reference sequence). This CDR3 spans 11 amino acids. DNA for the CDR3: TGCAGTGCGGGACAGGGGAACGAGCAGTACTTC. Translation: CSAGQGNEQYF.

J is TRBJ1-2 and V is TRBV28; 11 bases agree with TRBD1. Trimming cost V 5 bases and J 8 bases; bases outside gene matches: 10. The CDR3 has 15 residues. From germline, CDR1 is MDHEN and CDR2 SYDVKM. CDR3 region: CASSPGGTGGRGYTF. CDR3 coding DNA: TGTGCCAGCAGTCCCGGGGGGACAGGGGGTAGAGGCTACACCTTC.

This chain uses TRBV4-2 with TRBJ2-1; D is ambiguous. From germline, CDR1 is LGHNA and CDR2 YNFKEQ. The CDR3 length is 16 residues. Between the trimmed V and J ends, which lost 0 bases and 0 bases, there was a span of 9 bases. CDR3 nucleotide sequence: TGTGCCAGCAGCCAAGAACCCATTAGCTCCTACAATGAGCAGTTCTTC. As protein: CASSQEPISSYNEQFF.